Reported below is one T cell receptor (beta chain). Its antigen is unidentified. These data come from a study of T cell responses to AZD1222 COVID-19 vaccine. Study observations and caveats: Nearly half of the spike-specific TCRs reportedly recognize variant regions that carry no mutations. Baseline seropositives among AZD1222 recipients totaled only five to seven. The span of vaccine-associated CD4 TCRs extended across spike, with dominance at 160-218 and 743-854. Rises in breadth and depth of Spike-specific TCRs came after two AZD1222 doses.

Assay: immunoSEQ multiplex PCR; the TCRdb copy retains only in-frame clones and omits some. The profile shows 120,000 or so clones, around 88% of them singletons. This sample comprised peripheral blood, obtained on day 0 of AZD1222 vaccination. This TCR was sampled from an adult in good health.

The CDR3 region has the DNA TGTGCCAGCAGGTTACAGTACCTAGGGAATCAGCCCCAGCATTTT. The encoded protein is CASRLQYLGNQPQHF. The J gene is TRBJ1-5, the V gene TRBV6-5; no reliable D call. The CDR3 covers 15 residues. V gave up 6 bases and J gave up 4 bases, with 16 bases separating them. Germline V gives CDR1 MNHEY, CDR2 SVGAGI.